This T cell receptor (beta chain) was sequenced during a study of radiotherapy plus CTLA-4 blockade in lung cancer. Study-level information: Disease control was achieved by about 29% of patients, and objective responses by about 19%.

A note on this clone: Its cognate antigen is unknown.

Trimming cost V 8 bases and J 4 bases; bases outside gene matches: 4. The CDR3 is 12 residues long. Per germline, CDR1 SNHLY and CDR2 FYNNEI. The study gave focal radiation plus ipilimumab CTLA-4 blockade to patients with chemo-refractory metastatic non-small-cell lung cancer. TCRdb's copy holds only in-frame clones and misses some; the assay was immunoSEQ multiplex PCR. The table records 90,000 to 100,000 clones, approximately 78% of them present only once. Study-level points and caveats: Expansion of tumor-derived TCR clones was observed in blood after radiotherapy plus ipilimumab.

The source material was peripheral blood, sampled from a patient treated with radiotherapy plus ipilimumab. The V call is TRBV2, the J call TRBJ1-1; 7 positions match TRBD1. This sequence originates from a human donor with non-small cell lung cancer that progressed on radiotherapy plus ipilimumab. The CDR3 spells CASRRTGTEAFF. CDR3 sequence (DNA): TGTGCCAGCCGCCGGACAGGCACTGAAGCTTTCTTT.